These 2 T cell receptor beta chains were all obtained from the same sample, sequenced in a study of sequential checkpoint blockade in melanoma (dated by TCRdb to between 2017 and 2020). The receptor library was made with the immunoSEQ multiplex PCR assay. This immuneACCESS table, as held by TCRdb, lists in-frame sequences with V and J called but not all clones. Of the missing ones, under half trace to an unresolved V gene in checked studies; the others have no known cause. Within this sample are around 11,000 clones, with about 50% of them counted one time only. The top ten constitute roughly a sixth of the sample. The treatment or condition label corresponds to: randomized to nivolumab then ipilimumab (arm A) or the reverse (arm B). Here the sequenced sample was CD8+ T cells sorted from blood (inferred from file names), taken from a patient given nivolumab and ipilimumab in sequence. The receptors come from a human donor with melanoma.

The chain recombines TRBV5-6 with TRBJ2-3; 7 bases are shared with TRBD2. Germline assignment: CDR1 SGHDT and CDR2 YYEEEE. V shed 4 bases and J 0 bases; nucleotides not matched to a gene: 8. The CDR3 has 16 amino acids. This chain's CDR3 is CASSTNLADSTDTQYF. The DNA of the CDR3 is TGTGCCAGCAGCACCAATCTAGCGGACAGCACAGATACGCAGTATTTT.

The CDR3 DNA reads as TGTGCCAGCTCCGGGACAGGGGGCCTCGGGGAGCTGTTTTTT. It translates to CASSGTGGLGELFF. The rearrangement links TRBV6-6 to TRBJ2-2, with 12 bases identical to TRBD1. The CDR3 sequence is 14 residues long. After removal of 8 bases from V and 7 bases from J, the junction contained 5 bases not matched to a gene. Germline V gene lookup returns CDR1 MNHNY and CDR2 SVGAGI (reference sequence).